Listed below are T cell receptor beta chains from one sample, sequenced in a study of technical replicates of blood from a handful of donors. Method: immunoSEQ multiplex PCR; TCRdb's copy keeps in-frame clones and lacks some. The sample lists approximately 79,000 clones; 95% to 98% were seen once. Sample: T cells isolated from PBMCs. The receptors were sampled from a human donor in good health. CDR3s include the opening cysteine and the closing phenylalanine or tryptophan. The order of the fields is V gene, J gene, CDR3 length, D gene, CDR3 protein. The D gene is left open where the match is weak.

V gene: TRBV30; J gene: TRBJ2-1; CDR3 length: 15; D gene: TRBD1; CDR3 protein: CAWSVSGQPYNEQFF
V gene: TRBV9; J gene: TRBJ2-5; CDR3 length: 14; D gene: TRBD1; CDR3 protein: CASSRDRGQETQYF
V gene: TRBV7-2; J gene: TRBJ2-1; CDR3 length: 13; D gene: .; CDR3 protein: CASSPSGVGEQFF
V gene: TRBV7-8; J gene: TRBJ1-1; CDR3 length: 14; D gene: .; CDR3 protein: CASISGITNTEAFF
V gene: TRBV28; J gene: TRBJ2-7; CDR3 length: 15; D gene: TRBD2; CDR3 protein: CASNLSGEGTYEQYF
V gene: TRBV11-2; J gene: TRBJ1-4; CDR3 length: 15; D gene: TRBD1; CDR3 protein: CASSLGDRDDEKLFF
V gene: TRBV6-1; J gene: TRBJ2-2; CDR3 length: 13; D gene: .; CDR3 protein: CASKIANTGELFF
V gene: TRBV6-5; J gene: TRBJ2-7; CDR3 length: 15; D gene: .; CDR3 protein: CASSYTLGGAYEQYF
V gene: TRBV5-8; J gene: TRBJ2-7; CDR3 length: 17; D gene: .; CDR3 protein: CASSLFGYRVNSYEQYF
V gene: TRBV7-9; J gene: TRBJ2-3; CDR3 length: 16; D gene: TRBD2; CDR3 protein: CASSLARLADSDTQYF
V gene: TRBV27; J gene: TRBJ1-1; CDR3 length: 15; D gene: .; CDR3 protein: CASSLSVGRNTEAFF
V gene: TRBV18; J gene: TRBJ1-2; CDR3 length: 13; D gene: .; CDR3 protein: CASSSEGDYGYTF
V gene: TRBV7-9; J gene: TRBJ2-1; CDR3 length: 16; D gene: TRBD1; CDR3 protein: CASSTDRGSSYNEQFF
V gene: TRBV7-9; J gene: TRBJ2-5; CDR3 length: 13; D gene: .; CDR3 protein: CASRLTTEGSQYF
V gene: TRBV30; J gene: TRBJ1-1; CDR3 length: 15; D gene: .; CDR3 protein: CAWSVPDKGNTEAFF
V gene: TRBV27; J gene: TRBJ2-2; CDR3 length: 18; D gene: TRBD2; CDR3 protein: CASTISRTSGRSTGELFF
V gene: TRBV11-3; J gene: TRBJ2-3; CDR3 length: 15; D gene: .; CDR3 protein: CASSSERVPTDTQYF
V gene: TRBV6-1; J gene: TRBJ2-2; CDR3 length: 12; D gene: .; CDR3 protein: CASKPGAGELFF
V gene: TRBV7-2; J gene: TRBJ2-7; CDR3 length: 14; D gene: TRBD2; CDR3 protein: CASSLIGLAGGQYF
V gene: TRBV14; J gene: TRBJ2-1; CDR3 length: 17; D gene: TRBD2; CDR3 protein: CASSQAGSGRVSNEQFF
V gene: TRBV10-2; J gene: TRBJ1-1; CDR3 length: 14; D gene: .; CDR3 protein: CASLNTGPNTEAFF
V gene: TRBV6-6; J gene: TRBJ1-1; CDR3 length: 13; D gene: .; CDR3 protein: CASSQQGNTEAFF
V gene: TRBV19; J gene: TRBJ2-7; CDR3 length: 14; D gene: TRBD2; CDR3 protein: CATSSGLVSYEQYF
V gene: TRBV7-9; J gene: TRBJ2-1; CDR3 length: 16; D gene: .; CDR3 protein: CASSSRVRLALNEQFF
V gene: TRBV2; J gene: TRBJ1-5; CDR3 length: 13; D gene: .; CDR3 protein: CASSEQFHQPQHF
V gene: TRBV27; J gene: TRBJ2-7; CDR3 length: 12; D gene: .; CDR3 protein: CASSYSGYEQYF
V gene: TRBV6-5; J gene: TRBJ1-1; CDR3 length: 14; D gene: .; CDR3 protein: CASSLGQTYTEAFF
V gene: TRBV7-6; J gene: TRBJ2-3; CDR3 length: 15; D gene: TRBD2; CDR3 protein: CASSLVAGSTDTQYF
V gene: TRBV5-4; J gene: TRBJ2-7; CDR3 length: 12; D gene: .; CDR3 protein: CASSLSSYEQYF
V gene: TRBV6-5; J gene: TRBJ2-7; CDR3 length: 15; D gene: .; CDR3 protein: CASSYSTRTFHEQYF
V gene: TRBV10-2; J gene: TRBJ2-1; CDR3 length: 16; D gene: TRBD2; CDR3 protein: CASSERAGVGRNEQFF